These T cell receptor beta chains were read from a single sample in a study of T cell repertoires in cytomegalovirus infection. One entry per CDR3 protein, called by TCRdb with MiXCR from the reads. The data hold about half a million distinct CDR3 sequences, with 25% to 35% observed a single time. These receptors have no identified antigens. Sequenced here: cultured PBMCs, sampled from culture after CMV antigen stimulation. Receptors originate from a human donor in good health (CMV status not recorded). Some clones in this sample may be carry-over from other donors' samples. Both conserved end residues are part of each CDR3. A D gene is named only where the DNA matches it firmly. The size field is filled for only some rows; it gives once, few, many or a size class.

D	V	size	J	CDR3	DNA
TRBD2	TRBV5-4	-	TRBJ2-1	CASSMGLAGRDEQFF	TGTGCCAGCAGCATGGGACTAGCGGGACGGGATGAGCAGTTCTTC
-	TRBV6-2/TRBV6-3	once	TRBJ1-1	CASRQGGSTEAFF	TGTGCCAGCAGGCAGGGAGGCAGCACTGAAGCTTTCTTT
TRBD2	TRBV6-2/TRBV6-3	-	TRBJ2-1	CASGGDFVNEQFF	TGTGCCAGCGGGGGGGACTTCGTCAATGAGCAGTTCTTC
TRBD1	TRBV6-6	-	TRBJ2-2	CASSPGQGKNTGELFF	TGTGCCAGCAGCCCAGGACAGGGGAAGAACACCGGGGAGCTGTTTTTT
TRBD2	TRBV27	few	TRBJ2-3	CASRVAGADTQYF	TGTGCCAGCAGAGTAGCGGGAGCAGATACGCAGTATTTT
TRBD1	TRBV24-1	few	TRBJ1-1	CATRGQGVTEAFF	TGTGCCACCAGAGGACAGGGGGTCACGGAAGCTTTCTTT
TRBD2	TRBV20-1	-	TRBJ2-5	CSARDMAGGETQYF	TGCAGTGCTAGAGATATGGCGGGAGGCGAGACCCAGTACTTC
-	TRBV12-3/TRBV12-4	many	TRBJ2-1	CASTLGLYNEQFF	TGTGCCAGCACCCTGGGCCTCTACAATGAGCAGTTCTTC
TRBD1	TRBV7-2	-	TRBJ1-5	CASSAGDRVQPQHF	TGTGCCAGCAGCGCAGGAGACAGGGTTCAGCCCCAGCATTTT
-	TRBV7-8	-	TRBJ1-1	CASSLRRKVLPWGPGVETEAFF	TGTGCCAGCAGCTTGAGGCGGAAAGTGTTGCCTTGGGGGCCTGGGGTGGAGACTGAAGCTTTCTTT
-	TRBV28	-	TRBJ2-1	CASRNPGARINEQFF	TGTGCCAGCAGAAACCCCGGGGCGAGAATAAATGAGCAGTTCTTC
-	TRBV5-4	-	TRBJ1-1	CASSIGWGDTEAFF	TGTGCCAGCAGCATCGGGTGGGGAGACACTGAAGCTTTCTTT
-	TRBV24-1	-	TRBJ1-1	CATSCTGIFPMNTEAFF	TGTGCCACCAGTTGTACAGGGATTTTCCCTATGAACACTGAAGCTTTCTTT
TRBD2	TRBV19	few	TRBJ2-1	CASRTSGSLYNEQFF	TGTGCCAGCCGGACTAGCGGGAGTCTCTACAATGAGCAGTTCTTC
-	TRBV28	few	TRBJ2-1	CASSLQMTYNEQFF	TGTGCCAGCAGTTTACAGATGACCTACAATGAGCAGTTCTTC
TRBD1	TRBV5-1	-	TRBJ2-2	CASSRTGDTGELFF	TGTGCCAGCAGCCGGACAGGGGACACCGGGGAGCTGTTTTTT
-	TRBV7-9	many	TRBJ2-3	CASSLGERGTDTQYF	TGTGCCAGCAGCTTAGGGGAACGCGGCACAGATACGCAGTATTTT
-	TRBV7-2	many	TRBJ1-2	CASSLGGSDYGYTF	TGTGCCAGCAGCTTAGGGGGGTCCGACTATGGCTACACCTTC
-	TRBV5-1	-	TRBJ2-5	CASSLGAPETQYF	TGCGCCAGCAGCTTGGGGGCCCCCGAGACCCAGTACTTC
TRBD2	TRBV19	-	TRBJ2-1	CASNFGTSGSNEQFF	TGTGCCAGTAATTTCGGGACTAGCGGGAGCAATGAGCAGTTCTTC
TRBD1	TRBV7-2	few	TRBJ1-2	CASSTTGDDYGYTF	TGTGCCAGCAGCACAACAGGGGATGACTATGGCTACACCTTC
TRBD2	TRBV7-6	-	TRBJ2-5	CASSPGTRSETQYF	TGTGCCAGCAGCCCCGGGACTAGATCCGAGACCCAGTACTTC
-	TRBV7-2	many	TRBJ2-5	CASSSLGRSQETQYF	TGTGCCAGCAGCTCCCTAGGACGGAGCCAAGAGACCCAGTACTTC
-	TRBV19	-	TRBJ1-2	CASRMTPAANYGYTF	TGTGCCAGTAGGATGACACCCGCAGCTAACTATGGCTACACCTTC
-	TRBV7-2	-	TRBJ2-1	CASTSSAYNEQFF	TGTGCCAGCACCTCATCGGCCTACAATGAGCAGTTCTTC
-	TRBV6-5	-	TRBJ2-3	CASSYSTPGAIDSQYF	TGTGCCAGCAGTTACTCGACCCCGGGGGCAATCGATTCGCAGTATTTT
-	TRBV28	few	TRBJ1-4	CASSPRGGNGEKLFF	TGTGCCAGCAGTCCCCGCGGGGGCAACGGTGAAAAACTGTTTTTT
-	TRBV7-2	few	TRBJ1-2	CASSLGGGYYGYTF	TGTGCCAGCAGCTTAGGAGGGGGATACTATGGCTACACCTTC
-	TRBV6-1	-	TRBJ2-3	CASSDEGGFLTDTQYF	TGTGCCAGCAGTGATGAGGGGGGGTTCCTCACAGATACGCAGTATTTT
-	TRBV20-1	-	TRBJ1-5	CSASWGAGSQPQHF	TGCAGTGCTAGCTGGGGCGCCGGGAGTCAGCCCCAGCATTTT
TRBD2	TRBV11-2	-	TRBJ2-1	CASTQLAVGEQFF	TGTGCCAGCACCCAACTAGCGGTGGGTGAGCAGTTCTTC
-	TRBV6-2/TRBV6-3	-	TRBJ2-5	CASSYSPGAYDF	TGTGCCAGCAGTTACTCGCCGGGGGCCTATGACTTC
-	TRBV12-3/TRBV12-4	-	TRBJ1-1	CASRGGYTEAFF	TGTGCCTCCCGGGGTGGATACACTGAAGCTTTCTTT
TRBD1	TRBV6-6	-	TRBJ2-2	CASSYSQGAAGELFF	TGTGCCAGCAGTTACTCTCAGGGGGCAGCCGGGGAGCTGTTTTTT
-	TRBV7-2	many	TRBJ2-7	CASSLMGESSYEQYF	TGTGCCAGCAGCTTAATGGGGGAGTCCTCCTACGAGCAGTACTTC
-	TRBV7-6	-	TRBJ2-2	CASSPSGVGNTGELFF	TGTGCCAGCAGCCCCTCAGGGGTGGGGAACACCGGGGAGCTGTTTTTT
-	TRBV7-8	few	TRBJ1-5	CASSLMHGGVQPQHF	TGTGCCAGCAGCTTAATGCATGGTGGTGTCCAGCCCCAGCATTTT
-	TRBV7-2	few	TRBJ2-5	CASSSRTRETQYF	TGTGCCAGCAGCTCCCGGACTCGGGAGACCCAGTACTTC
-	TRBV6-2/TRBV6-3	few	TRBJ1-2	CASSQPNNYGYTF	TGTGCCAGCAGTCAACCGAACAACTATGGCTACACCTTC
-	TRBV6-1	-	TRBJ2-2	CASSGGVQGTGELFF	TGTGCCAGCAGTGGAGGGGTTCAGGGCACCGGGGAGCTGTTTTTT
-	TRBV11-2	many	TRBJ2-5	CASSFVRYQETQYF	TGTGCCAGCAGCTTCGTCCGGTACCAAGAGACCCAGTACTTC
TRBD1	TRBV12-3/TRBV12-4	few	TRBJ1-1	CASRDPGTGAQGNTEAFF	TGTGCCAGCCGGGATCCCGGGACAGGGGCCCAAGGGAACACTGAAGCTTTCTTT